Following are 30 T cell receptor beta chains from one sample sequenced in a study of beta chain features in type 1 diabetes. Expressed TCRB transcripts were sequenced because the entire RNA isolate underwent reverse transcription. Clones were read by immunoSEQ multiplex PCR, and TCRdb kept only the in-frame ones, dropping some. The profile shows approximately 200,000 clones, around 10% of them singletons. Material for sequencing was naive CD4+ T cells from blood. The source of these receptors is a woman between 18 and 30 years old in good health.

The CDR3 loop reads CASSLGSGSYEQYF. The CDR3 region has the DNA TGTGCCAGCAGCTTAGGTAGCGGGAGCTACGAGCAGTACTTC. J is TRBJ2-7 and V is TRBV7-2, with 9 positions matching TRBD2. There are 14 residues in the CDR3. Trimming removed 1 base from V and 3 bases from J; junction bases left unmatched: 1. CDR1 is SGHTA and CDR2 is FQGNSA in the germline V gene.

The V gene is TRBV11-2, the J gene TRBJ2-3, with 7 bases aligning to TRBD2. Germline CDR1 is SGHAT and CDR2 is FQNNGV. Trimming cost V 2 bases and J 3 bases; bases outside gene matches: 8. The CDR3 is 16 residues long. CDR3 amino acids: CASSLPSGEDTDTQYF. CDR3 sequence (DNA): TGTGCCAGCAGCTTACCTAGCGGAGAAGATACAGATACGCAGTATTTT. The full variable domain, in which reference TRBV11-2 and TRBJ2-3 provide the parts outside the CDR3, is EAGVAQSPRYKIIEKRQSVAFWCNPISGHATLYWYQQILGQGPKLLIQFQNNGVVDDSQLPKDRFSAERLKGVDSTLKIQPAKLEDSAVYLCASSLPSGEDTDTQYFGPGTRLTVL.

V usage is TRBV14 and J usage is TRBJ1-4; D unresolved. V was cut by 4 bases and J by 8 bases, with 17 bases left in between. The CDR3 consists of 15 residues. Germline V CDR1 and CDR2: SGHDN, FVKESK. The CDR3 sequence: CASSPSTRAQEKLFF. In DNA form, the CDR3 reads TGTGCCAGCAGCCCCTCGACACGTGCACAGGAAAAACTGTTTTTT.

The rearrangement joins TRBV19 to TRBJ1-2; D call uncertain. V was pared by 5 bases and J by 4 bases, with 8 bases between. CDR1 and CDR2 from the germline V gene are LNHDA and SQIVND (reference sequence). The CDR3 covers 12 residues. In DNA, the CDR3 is TGTGCCAGTAGTTTCGCGGCCTATGGCTACACCTTC. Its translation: CASSFAAYGYTF.

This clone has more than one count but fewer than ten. The CDR3, as DNA: TGTGCCTGGAGTCGTGGCAGACAGAACACTGAAGCTTTCTTT. It specifies CAWSRGRQNTEAFF. The J gene is TRBJ1-1, the V gene TRBV30; D gene ambiguous. This CDR3 has 14 residues. The V gene lost 2 bases and the J gene lost 1 base, with 11 bases spanning the gap. Germline CDR1 reads GTSNPN; CDR2 reads SVGIG (reference sequence).

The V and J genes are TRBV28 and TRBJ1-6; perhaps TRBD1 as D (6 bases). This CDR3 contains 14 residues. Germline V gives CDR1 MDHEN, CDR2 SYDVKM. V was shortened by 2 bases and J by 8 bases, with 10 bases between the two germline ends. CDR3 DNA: TGTGCCAGCAGTTTAGGGGCAGGGGATTCACCCCTCCACTTT. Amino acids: CASSLGAGDSPLHF.

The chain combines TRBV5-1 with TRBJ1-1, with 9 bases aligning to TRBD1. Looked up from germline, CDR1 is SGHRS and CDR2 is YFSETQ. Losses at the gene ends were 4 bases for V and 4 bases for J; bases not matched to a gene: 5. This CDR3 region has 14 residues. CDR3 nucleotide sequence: TGCGCCAGCAGCACGGGACAGGGAATCACTGAAGCTTTCTTT. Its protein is CASSTGQGITEAFF.

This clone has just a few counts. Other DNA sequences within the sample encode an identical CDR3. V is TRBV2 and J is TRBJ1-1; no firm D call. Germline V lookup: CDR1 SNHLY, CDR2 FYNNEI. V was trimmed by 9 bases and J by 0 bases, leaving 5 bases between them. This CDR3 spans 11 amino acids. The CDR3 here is CASSMNTEAFF. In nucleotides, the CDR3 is TGTGCCAGTAGCATGAACACTGAAGCTTTCTTT.

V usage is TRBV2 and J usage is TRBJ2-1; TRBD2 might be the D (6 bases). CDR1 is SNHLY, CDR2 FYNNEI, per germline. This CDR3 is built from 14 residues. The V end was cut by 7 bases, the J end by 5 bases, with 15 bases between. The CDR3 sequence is CASTGQRANNEQFF. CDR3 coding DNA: TGTGCCAGCACAGGCCAGCGGGCCAACAATGAGCAGTTCTTC.

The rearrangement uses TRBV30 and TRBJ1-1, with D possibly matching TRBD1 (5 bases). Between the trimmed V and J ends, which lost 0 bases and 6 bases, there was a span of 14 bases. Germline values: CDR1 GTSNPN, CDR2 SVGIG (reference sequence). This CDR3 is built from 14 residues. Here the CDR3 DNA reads TGTGCCTGGAGTGTACACGGGGGGTACGCTGAAGCTTTCTTT. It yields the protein CAWSVHGGYAEAFF.

CDR3 sequence (DNA): TGTGCCAGCAGCGTAGCTACCCAAGAGACCCAGTACTTC. As protein: CASSVATQETQYF. V usage is TRBV9 and J usage is TRBJ2-5; no firm D call. Trimming cost V 0 bases and J 1 base, with 4 bases left between them. The CDR3 loop spans 13 amino acids. Germline CDR1 reads SGDLS; CDR2 reads YYNGEE.

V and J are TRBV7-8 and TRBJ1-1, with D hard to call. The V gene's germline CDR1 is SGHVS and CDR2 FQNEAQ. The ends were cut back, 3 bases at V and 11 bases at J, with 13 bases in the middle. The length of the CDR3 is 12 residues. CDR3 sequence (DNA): TGTGCCAGCAGCTTCGCATCTGGGAGGGCTTTCTTT. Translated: CASSFASGRAFF.

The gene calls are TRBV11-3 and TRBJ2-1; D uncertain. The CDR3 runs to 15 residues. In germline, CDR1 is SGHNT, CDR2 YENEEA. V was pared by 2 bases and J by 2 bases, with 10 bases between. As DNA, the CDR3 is TGTGCCAGCAGCTTATCAGGCGAGACCTACAATGAGCAGTTCTTC. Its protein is CASSLSGETYNEQFF.

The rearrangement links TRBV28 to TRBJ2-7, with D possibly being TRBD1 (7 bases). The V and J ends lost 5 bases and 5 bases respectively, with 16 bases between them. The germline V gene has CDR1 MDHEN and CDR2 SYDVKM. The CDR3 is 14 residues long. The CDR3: CASSVFRGVNEQYF. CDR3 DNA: TGTGCCAGCAGTGTCTTCAGGGGGGTCAACGAGCAGTACTTC. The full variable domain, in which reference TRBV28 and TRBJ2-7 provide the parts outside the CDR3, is DVKVTQSSRYLVKRTGEKVFLECVQDMDHENMFWYRQDPGLGLRLIYFSYDVKMKEKGDIPEGYSVSREKKERFSLILESASTNQTSMYLCASSVFRGVNEQYFGPGTRLTVT.

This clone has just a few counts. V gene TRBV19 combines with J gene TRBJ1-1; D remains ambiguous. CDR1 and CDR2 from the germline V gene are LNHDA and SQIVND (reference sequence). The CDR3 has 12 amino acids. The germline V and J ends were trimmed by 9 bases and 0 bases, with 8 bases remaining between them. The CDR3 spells CASKRVNTEAFF. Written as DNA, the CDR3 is TGTGCCAGCAAGCGGGTGAACACTGAAGCTTTCTTT.

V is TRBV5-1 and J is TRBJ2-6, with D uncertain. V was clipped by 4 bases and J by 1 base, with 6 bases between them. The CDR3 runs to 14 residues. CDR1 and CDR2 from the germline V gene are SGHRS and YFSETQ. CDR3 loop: CASSRESGANVLTF. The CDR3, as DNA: TGCGCCAGCAGCCGAGAGTCTGGGGCCAACGTCCTGACTTTC.

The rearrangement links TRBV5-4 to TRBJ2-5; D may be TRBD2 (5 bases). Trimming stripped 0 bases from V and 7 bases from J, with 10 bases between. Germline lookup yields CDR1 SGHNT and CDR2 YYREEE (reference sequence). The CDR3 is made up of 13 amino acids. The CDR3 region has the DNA TGTGCCAGCAGCTTGGAGCCTGAGGGGACCCAGTACTTC. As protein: CASSLEPEGTQYF. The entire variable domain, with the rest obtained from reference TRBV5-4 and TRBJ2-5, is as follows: ETGVTQSPTHLIKTRGQQVTLRCSSQSGHNTVSWYQQALGQGPQFIFQYYREEENGRGNFPPRFSGLQFPNYSSELNVNALELDDSALYLCASSLEPEGTQYFGPGTRLLVL.

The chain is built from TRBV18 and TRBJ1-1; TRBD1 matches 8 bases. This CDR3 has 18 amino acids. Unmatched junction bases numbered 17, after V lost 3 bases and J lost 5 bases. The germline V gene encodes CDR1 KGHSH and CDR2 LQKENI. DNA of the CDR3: TGTGCCAGCTCACCGATCGGATCAGGACAGGGTGTTCGGACTGAAGCTTTCTTT. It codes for CASSPIGSGQGVRTEAFF. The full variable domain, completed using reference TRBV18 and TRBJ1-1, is NAGVMQNPRHLVRRRGQEARLRCSPMKGHSHVYWYRQLPEEGLKFMVYLQKENIIDESGMPKERFSAEFPKEGPSILRIQQVVRGDSAAYFCASSPIGSGQGVRTEAFFGQGTRLTVV.

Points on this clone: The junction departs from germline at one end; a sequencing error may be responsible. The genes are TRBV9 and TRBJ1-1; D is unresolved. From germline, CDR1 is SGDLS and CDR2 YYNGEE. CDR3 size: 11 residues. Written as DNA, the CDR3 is TGTGCCGGCAGCGTAGCGGCTGAAGCTTTCTTT. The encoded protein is CAGSVAAEAFF.

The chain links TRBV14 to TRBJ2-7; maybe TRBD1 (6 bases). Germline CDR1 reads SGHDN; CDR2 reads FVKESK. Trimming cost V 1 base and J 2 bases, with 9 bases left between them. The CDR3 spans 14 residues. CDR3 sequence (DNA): TGTGCCAGCAGCCAAGCAGGGGTTGCCTACGAGCAGTACTTC. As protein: CASSQAGVAYEQYF.

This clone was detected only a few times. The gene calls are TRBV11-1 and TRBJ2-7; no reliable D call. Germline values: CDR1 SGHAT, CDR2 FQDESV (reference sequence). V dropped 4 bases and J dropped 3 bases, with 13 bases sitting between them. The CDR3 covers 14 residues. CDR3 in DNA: TGTGCCAGCAGCTCACCATTGTCGCGCTACGAGCAGTACTTC. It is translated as CASSSPLSRYEQYF.

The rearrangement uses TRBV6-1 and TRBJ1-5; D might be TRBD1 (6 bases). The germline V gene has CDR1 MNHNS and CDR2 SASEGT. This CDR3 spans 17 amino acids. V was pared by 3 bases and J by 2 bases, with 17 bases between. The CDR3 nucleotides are TGTGCCAGCAGTGAGGGGACTACAGGGCTGGGCAATCAGCCCCAGCATTTT. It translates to CASSEGTTGLGNQPQHF.

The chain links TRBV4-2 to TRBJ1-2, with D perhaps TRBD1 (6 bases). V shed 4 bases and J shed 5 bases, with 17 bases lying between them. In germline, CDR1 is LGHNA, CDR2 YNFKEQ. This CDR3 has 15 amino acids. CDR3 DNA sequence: TGTGCCAGCAGCCGATCGGAGACAGGACCTTATGGCTACACCTTC. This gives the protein CASSRSETGPYGYTF.

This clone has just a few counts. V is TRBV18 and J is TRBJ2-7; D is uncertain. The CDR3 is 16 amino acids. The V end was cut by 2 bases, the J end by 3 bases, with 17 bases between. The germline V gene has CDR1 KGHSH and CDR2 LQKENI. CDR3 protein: CASSPMRDTRYYEQYF. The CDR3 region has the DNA TGTGCCAGCTCACCAATGCGAGACACCCGCTACTACGAGCAGTACTTC.

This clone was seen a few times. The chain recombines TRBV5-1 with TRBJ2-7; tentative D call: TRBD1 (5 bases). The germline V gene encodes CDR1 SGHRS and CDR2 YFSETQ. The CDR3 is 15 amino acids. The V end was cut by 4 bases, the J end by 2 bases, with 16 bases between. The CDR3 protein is CASSKGEAVTYEQYF. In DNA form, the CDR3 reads TGCGCCAGCAGCAAAGGGGAAGCCGTTACCTACGAGCAGTACTTC.

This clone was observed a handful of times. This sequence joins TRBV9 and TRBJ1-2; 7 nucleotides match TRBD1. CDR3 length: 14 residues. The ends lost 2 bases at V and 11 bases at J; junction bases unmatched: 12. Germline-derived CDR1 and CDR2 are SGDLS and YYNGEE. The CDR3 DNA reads TGTGCCAGCAGCGTCAGGGGGACCCGTGAGGGATACACCTTC. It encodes CASSVRGTREGYTF.

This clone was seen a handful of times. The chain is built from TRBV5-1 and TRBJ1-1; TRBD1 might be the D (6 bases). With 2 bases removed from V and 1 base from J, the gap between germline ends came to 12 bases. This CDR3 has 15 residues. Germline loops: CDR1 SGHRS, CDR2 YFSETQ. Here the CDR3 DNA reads TGCGCCAGCAGCTTACAGGGAAACGGGAACACTGAAGCTTTCTTT. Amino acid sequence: CASSLQGNGNTEAFF.

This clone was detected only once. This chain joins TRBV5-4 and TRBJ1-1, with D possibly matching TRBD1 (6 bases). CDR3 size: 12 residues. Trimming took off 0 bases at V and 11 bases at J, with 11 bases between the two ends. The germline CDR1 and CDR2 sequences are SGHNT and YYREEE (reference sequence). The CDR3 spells CASSLEAGDAFF. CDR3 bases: TGTGCCAGCAGCTTGGAGGCAGGGGACGCTTTCTTT.

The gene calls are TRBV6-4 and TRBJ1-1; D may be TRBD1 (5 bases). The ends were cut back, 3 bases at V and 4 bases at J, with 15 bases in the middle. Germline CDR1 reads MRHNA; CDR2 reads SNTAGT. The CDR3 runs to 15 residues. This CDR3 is CASSEPGRGGTEAFF. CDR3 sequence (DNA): TGTGCCAGCAGTGAACCGGGACGCGGGGGCACTGAAGCTTTCTTT.

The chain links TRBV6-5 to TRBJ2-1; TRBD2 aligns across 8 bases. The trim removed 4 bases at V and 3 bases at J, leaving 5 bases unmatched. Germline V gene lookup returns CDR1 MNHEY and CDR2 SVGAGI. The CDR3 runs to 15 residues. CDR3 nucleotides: TGTGCCAGCAGTTCCCCCGGGACTAGCTACAATGAGCAGTTCTTC. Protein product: CASSSPGTSYNEQFF.